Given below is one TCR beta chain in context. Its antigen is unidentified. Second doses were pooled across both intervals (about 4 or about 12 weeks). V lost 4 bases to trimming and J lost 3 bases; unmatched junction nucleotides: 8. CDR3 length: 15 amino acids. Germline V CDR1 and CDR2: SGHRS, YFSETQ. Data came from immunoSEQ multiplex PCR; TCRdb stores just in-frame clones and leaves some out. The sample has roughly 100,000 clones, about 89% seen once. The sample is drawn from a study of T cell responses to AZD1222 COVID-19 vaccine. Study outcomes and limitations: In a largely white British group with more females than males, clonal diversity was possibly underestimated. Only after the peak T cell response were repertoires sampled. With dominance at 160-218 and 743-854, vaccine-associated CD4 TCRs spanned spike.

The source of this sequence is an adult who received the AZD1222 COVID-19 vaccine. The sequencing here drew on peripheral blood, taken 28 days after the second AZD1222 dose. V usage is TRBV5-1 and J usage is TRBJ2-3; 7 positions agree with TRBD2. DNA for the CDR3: TGCGCCAGCAGCCCAACCCCGGGACTAACAGATACGCAGTATTTT. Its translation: CASSPTPGLTDTQYF.